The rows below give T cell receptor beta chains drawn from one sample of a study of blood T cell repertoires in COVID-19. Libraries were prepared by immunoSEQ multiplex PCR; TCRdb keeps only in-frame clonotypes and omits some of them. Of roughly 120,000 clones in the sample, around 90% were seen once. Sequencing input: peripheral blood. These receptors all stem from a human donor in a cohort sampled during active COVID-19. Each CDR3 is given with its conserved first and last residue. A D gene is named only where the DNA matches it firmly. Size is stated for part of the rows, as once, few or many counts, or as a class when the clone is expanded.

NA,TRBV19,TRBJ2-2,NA,CASSTSGSTGELFF,TGTGCCAGTAGTACTTCAGGGTCCACCGGGGAGCTGTTTTTT
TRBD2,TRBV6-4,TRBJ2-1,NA,CASSFEAGGFGNEQFF,TGTGCCAGCAGTTTCGAAGCGGGAGGCTTCGGAAATGAGCAGTTCTTC
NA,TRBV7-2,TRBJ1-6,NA,CASSFSPGTLVRSPLHF,TGTGCCAGCAGCTTCAGTCCCGGGACATTGGTGAGATCACCCCTCCACTTT
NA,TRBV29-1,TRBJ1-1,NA,CSVEGLGTSRNTEAFF,TGCAGCGTTGAGGGACTGGGGACGTCACGGAACACTGAAGCTTTCTTT
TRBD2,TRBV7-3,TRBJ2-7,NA,CASSRAGGSIDEQYF,TGTGCCAGCAGCCGCGCCGGGGGGAGTATTGACGAGCAGTACTTC
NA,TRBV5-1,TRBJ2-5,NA,CASSTPQGYQETQYF,TGCGCCAGCAGCACACCCCAGGGGTACCAAGAGACCCAGTACTTC
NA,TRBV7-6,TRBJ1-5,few,CASTVRDGQPQHF,TGTGCCAGCACAGTCAGGGATGGTCAGCCCCAGCATTTT
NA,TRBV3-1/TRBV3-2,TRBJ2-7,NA,CASSQQGTAYEQYF,TGTGCCAGCAGCCAACAGGGTACGGCCTACGAGCAGTACTTC
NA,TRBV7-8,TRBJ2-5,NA,CASSQQRRETQYF,TGTGCCAGCAGCCAACAGCGGAGAGAGACCCAGTACTTC
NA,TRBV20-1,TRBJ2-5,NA,CSASLGSGLQETQYF,TGCAGTGCTAGTCTGGGATCGGGACTTCAAGAGACCCAGTACTTC
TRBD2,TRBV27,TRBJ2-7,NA,CASSLFGSGRAVGYEQYF,TGTGCCAGCAGTTTATTTGGTAGCGGGAGGGCTGTAGGGTACGAGCAGTACTTC
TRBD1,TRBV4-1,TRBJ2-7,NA,CASSPFWGQAVKTYEQYF,TGCGCCAGCAGCCCATTTTGGGGACAGGCCGTAAAGACCTACGAGCAGTACTTC
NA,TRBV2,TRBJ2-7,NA,CASSEVGRITYEQYF,TGTGCCAGCAGTGAGGTGGGGAGGATAACCTACGAGCAGTACTTC
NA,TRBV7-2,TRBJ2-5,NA,CASSLAVGELGTQYF,TGTGCCAGCAGCTTAGCTGTGGGAGAGTTAGGGACCCAGTACTTC
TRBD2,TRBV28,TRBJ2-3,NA,CASSLLLAGGETDTQYF,TGTGCCAGCAGTTTACTACTAGCGGGAGGAGAGACAGATACGCAGTATTTT
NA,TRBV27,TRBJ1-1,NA,CASSSGGLAWGTEAFF,TGTGCCAGCAGTTCGGGAGGTTTGGCCTGGGGCACTGAAGCTTTCTTT
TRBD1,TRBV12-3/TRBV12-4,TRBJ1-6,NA,CASSWTGKSPLHF,TGTGCCAGCAGCTGGACAGGGAAGTCACCCCTCCACTTT
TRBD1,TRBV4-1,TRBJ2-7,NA,CASSPLGTGADEQYF,TGCGCCAGCAGCCCGCTTGGGACAGGGGCAGACGAGCAGTACTTC
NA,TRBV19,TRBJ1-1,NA,CASSPEGVRQSRTEAFF,TGTGCCAGTAGCCCCGAGGGGGTGAGGCAGTCGAGAACTGAAGCTTTCTTT
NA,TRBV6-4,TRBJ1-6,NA,CAIMTGLGSPLHF,TGTGCCATCATGACCGGGTTAGGTTCACCCCTCCACTTT
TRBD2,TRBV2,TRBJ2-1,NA,CASSEPGLAGVGEQFF,TGTGCCAGCAGTGAACCGGGACTAGCGGGGGTGGGTGAGCAGTTCTTC
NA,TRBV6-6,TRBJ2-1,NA,CASSRQSGSKPNEQFF,TGTGCCAGCTCCCGTCAGTCGGGGTCCAAACCTAATGAGCAGTTCTTC
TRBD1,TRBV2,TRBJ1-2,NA,CASRLDRGRDGYTF,TGTGCCAGCAGGCTGGACAGGGGGCGAGATGGCTACACCTTC
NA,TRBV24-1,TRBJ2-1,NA,CATSDLPSSGTDSYNEQFF,TGTGCCACCAGTGATTTGCCATCTTCCGGGACTGACTCCTACAATGAGCAGTTCTTC
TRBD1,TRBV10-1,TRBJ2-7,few,CASSEQLRYGDSDLIGYEQYF,TGCGCCAGCAGTGAGCAGCTCAGGTATGGGGACAGCGATTTGATCGGTTACGAGCAGTACTTC
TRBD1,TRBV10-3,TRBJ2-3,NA,CAISRDRGSGDTQYF,TGTGCCATCAGCCGGGACAGGGGGTCTGGAGATACGCAGTATTTT
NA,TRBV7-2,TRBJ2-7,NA,CASSLVGRVLREQYF,TGTGCCAGCAGCTTAGTTGGGCGGGTTTTACGAGAGCAGTACTTC
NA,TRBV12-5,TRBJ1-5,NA,CASGFPTGNQPQHF,TGTGCTAGTGGTTTCCCGACTGGCAATCAGCCCCAGCATTTT
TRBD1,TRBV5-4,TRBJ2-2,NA,CASSWGQGNTGELFF,TGTGCCAGCAGCTGGGGACAGGGGAACACCGGGGAGCTGTTTTTT
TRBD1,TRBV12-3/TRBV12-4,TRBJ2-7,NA,CASSNDRGEQYF,TGTGCCAGCAGTAACGACAGGGGCGAGCAGTACTTC
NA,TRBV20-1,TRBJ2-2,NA,CSAFITGELFF,TGCAGTGCTTTCATCACCGGGGAGCTGTTTTTT
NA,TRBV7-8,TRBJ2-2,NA,CASPDPGIGTGELFF,TGTGCCAGCCCGGACCCGGGAATCGGAACCGGGGAGCTGTTTTTT
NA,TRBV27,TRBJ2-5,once,CASSFTRSGTYQETQYF,TGTGCCAGCAGTTTCACCAGGTCCGGGACATACCAAGAGACCCAGTACTTC
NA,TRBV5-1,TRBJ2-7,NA,CASSLASGYEQYF,TGCGCCAGCAGCTTGGCCTCGGGCTACGAGCAGTACTTC
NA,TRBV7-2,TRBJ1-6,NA,CASSSGGIGPGALHF,TGTGCCAGCAGCTCCGGTGGTATAGGACCAGGGGCCCTCCACTTT
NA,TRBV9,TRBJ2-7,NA,CASSGDYEQYF,TGTGCCAGCAGCGGCGACTACGAGCAGTACTTC
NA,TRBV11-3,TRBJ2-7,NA,CASSPRPTLVYEQYF,TGTGCCAGCAGCCCACGACCGACTTTAGTCTACGAGCAGTACTTC
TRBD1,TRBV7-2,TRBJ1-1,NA,CASSTQTGGTEAFF,TGTGCCAGCAGCACCCAAACAGGGGGCACTGAAGCTTTCTTT
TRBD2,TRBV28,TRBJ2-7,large,CASSLLGGDLYEQYF,TGTGCCAGCAGTTTATTGGGAGGGGACCTCTACGAGCAGTACTTC
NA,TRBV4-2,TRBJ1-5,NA,CASSPQVSSGTVSNQPQHF,TGTGCCAGCAGCCCCCAAGTGTCCTCAGGTACAGTTAGCAATCAGCCCCAGCATTTT
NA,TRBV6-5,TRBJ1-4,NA,CASTRGGLEREKLFF,TGTGCCAGCACCAGAGGAGGGCTAGAGAGAGAAAAACTGTTTTTT
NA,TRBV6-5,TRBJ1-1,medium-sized,CASSYSGGGTEAFF,TGTGCCAGCAGTTACTCGGGGGGTGGCACTGAAGCTTTCTTT